These 32 T cell receptor beta chains were all obtained from the same sample, sequenced in a study of Tregs in tolerant kidney transplant recipients. The repertoire was sequenced with immunoSEQ multiplex PCR; TCRdb's copy has only in-frame clones and lacks some. Of about 240,000 clones listed, about 80% are singletons. The sequenced material came from CD4+ T cells from blood. Every receptor here comes from a human donor in good health.

This sequence joins TRBV11-2 and TRBJ1-1; D perhaps matches TRBD1 (6 bases). This CDR3 contains 14 residues. The ends were cut back, 1 base at V and 1 base at J, with 7 bases in the middle. CDR1 is SGHAT, CDR2 FQNNGV, per germline. The CDR3 nucleotides read TGTGCCAGCAGCTTAGCGGGACAGAACACTGAAGCTTTCTTT. It codes for CASSLAGQNTEAFF.

The J gene is TRBJ1-1, the V gene TRBV29-1; 8 bases match TRBD1. Germline V gene data show CDR1 as SQVTM and CDR2 as ANQGSEA. V was clipped by 3 bases and J by 1 base; unmatched bases: 4. There are 14 residues in the CDR3. The CDR3: CSVDLQGANTEAFF. In DNA, the CDR3 is TGCAGCGTTGATCTGCAGGGGGCGAACACTGAAGCTTTCTTT.

The genes are TRBV29-1 and TRBJ2-3, with 9 bases that match TRBD2. CDR1 is SQVTM, CDR2 ANQGSEA, per germline. J lost 2 bases, V lost 3 bases, and 6 bases had no gene match. The CDR3 is made up of 15 amino acids. Here the CDR3 reads CSVDGLAGPTDTQYF. The CDR3 bases are TGCAGCGTTGACGGGCTAGCGGGACCCACAGATACGCAGTATTTT.

The V and J genes are TRBV7-8 and TRBJ2-3, with D tentatively TRBD1 (5 bases). Germline CDR1 and CDR2: SGHVS and FQNEAQ. The CDR3 has 17 residues. Trimming pared 5 bases from V and 2 bases from J, leaving 20 bases between. The CDR3 coding sequence is TGTGCCAGCAGCCGAGAAGGGGCCAGTTCACACACAGATACGCAGTATTTT. Translating gives CASSREGASSHTDTQYF.

V usage is TRBV2 and J usage is TRBJ2-7, with 12 bases lining up with TRBD2. The J segment lost 0 bases and the V segment lost 7 bases, leaving 10 bases of the junction unmatched. The CDR3 runs to 17 residues. Germline lookup yields CDR1 SNHLY and CDR2 FYNNEI. CDR3 protein: CASTDHRTSGVSYEQYF. CDR3 DNA: TGTGCCAGCACCGACCACCGGACTAGCGGGGTCTCCTACGAGCAGTACTTC.

This chain joins TRBV7-9 and TRBJ2-4, with TRBD1 matching 8 bases. V lost 3 bases to trimming and J lost 5 bases; unmatched junction nucleotides: 0. This CDR3 region has 13 residues. Germline CDR1 SEHNR, CDR2 FQNEAQ (reference sequence). CDR3 residues: CASSLGQENIQYF. CDR3 nucleotide sequence: TGTGCCAGCAGCTTGGGACAGGAAAACATTCAGTACTTC.

The V call is TRBV4-2, the J call TRBJ2-3; 8 bases line up with TRBD2. Germline CDR1 reads LGHNA; CDR2 reads YNFKEQ. The V segment lost 0 bases and the J segment 2 bases; nucleotides outside the gene matches: 7. CDR3 size: 17 residues. The CDR3 sequence is CASSQESLADYTDTQYF. CDR3 nucleotides: TGTGCCAGCAGCCAAGAGTCACTAGCGGATTACACAGATACGCAGTATTTT.

This clone was counted between two and nine times. The rearrangement joins TRBV25-1 to TRBJ2-4; TRBD1 matches 10 bases. This CDR3 is built from 14 residues. Germline V CDR1 and CDR2: MGHDK, SYGVNS. J gave up 6 bases and V 4 bases, and 3 bases lay outside the gene matches. CDR3 DNA sequence: TGTGCCAGCAGTGGACAGGGGGCGGCAAACATTCAGTACTTC. This gives the protein CASSGQGAANIQYF.

The chain is built from TRBV5-4 and TRBJ1-5, with D maybe TRBD1 (6 bases). The V and J ends lost 2 bases and 0 bases respectively, with 6 bases between them. The CDR3 is made up of 14 amino acids. Per the germline V gene, CDR1 is SGHNT and CDR2 is YYREEE (reference sequence). CDR3 in DNA: TGTGCCAGCAGCTTCAGGGGTAGCAATCAGCCCCAGCATTTT. It translates to CASSFRGSNQPQHF.

The J gene is TRBJ2-5, the V gene TRBV4-1; D is ambiguous. Deletions cut 0 bases from V and 5 bases from J, with 13 bases between. This CDR3 is built from 15 residues. CDR1 and CDR2 (germline): MGHRA, YSYEKL. The CDR3 is CASSQDLTARETQYF. CDR3 sequence (DNA): TGCGCCAGCAGCCAAGATCTGACGGCCAGGGAGACCCAGTACTTC.

The rearrangement uses TRBV7-2 and TRBJ2-3; 8 positions match TRBD2. With 0 bases clipped from V and 9 bases from J, the junction kept 8 bases outside the gene matches. The V gene's germline CDR1 is SGHTA and CDR2 FQGNSA. The CDR3 has 15 amino acids. The CDR3 is CASSLALAVGGTQYF. The CDR3 DNA reads as TGTGCCAGCAGCTTAGCACTAGCGGTGGGAGGGACGCAGTATTTT.

J is TRBJ1-1 and V is TRBV2, with D unclear. The CDR3 covers 13 residues. The germline V and J ends were trimmed by 6 bases and 1 base, with 9 bases remaining between them. Per the germline V gene, CDR1 is SNHLY and CDR2 is FYNNEI. The CDR3 sequence: CASRTSRNTEAFF. In nucleotides, the CDR3 is TGTGCCAGCAGGACCTCCAGGAACACTGAAGCTTTCTTT.

The chain recombines TRBV5-4 with TRBJ2-7, with 10 bases identical to TRBD1. This CDR3 is built from 16 residues. Germline CDR1 reads SGHNT; CDR2 reads YYREEE (reference sequence). V trimming: 2 bases; J trimming: 7 bases; junction bases outside the gene matches: 12. Here the CDR3 DNA reads TGTGCCAGCAGCTTCCCACTAGGGACAGGGGCTGGAGAGCAGTACTTC. Encoded protein: CASSFPLGTGAGEQYF.

The rearrangement uses TRBV7-3 and TRBJ1-1, with unresolved D. Germline V gene lookup returns CDR1 SGHTA and CDR2 FQGTGA. CDR3 length: 15 residues. V was pared by 5 bases and J by 0 bases, with 13 bases between. The CDR3 coding sequence is TGTGCCAGCAGCCCCGGACGGTACATGAACACTGAAGCTTTCTTT. Translation gives CASSPGRYMNTEAFF. The whole variable domain, remainder taken from reference TRBV7-3 and TRBJ1-1, is GAGVSQTPSNKVTEKGKYVELRCDPISGHTALYWYRQSLGQGPEFLIYFQGTGAADDSGLPNDRFFAVRPEGSVSTLKIQRTERGDSAVYLCASSPGRYMNTEAFFGQGTRLTVV.

CDR3 nucleotides: TGTGCCAGCAAGCTGACAGGAGTCTACGAGCAGTACTTC. Translation gives CASKLTGVYEQYF. The chain couples TRBV2 to TRBJ2-7, with TRBD1 as a possible D gene (6 bases). This CDR3 has 13 amino acids. Trimming stripped 7 bases from V and 3 bases from J, with 13 bases between. Germline V gene lookup returns CDR1 SNHLY and CDR2 FYNNEI.

V and J are TRBV19 and TRBJ2-7; D is perhaps TRBD1 (6 bases). The CDR3 extends over 15 amino acids. The V gene's germline CDR1 is LNHDA and CDR2 SQIVND (reference sequence). The germline V and J ends were trimmed by 6 bases and 2 bases, with 17 bases remaining between them. The CDR3 nucleotides are TGTGCCAGTAGCAAAGACAGGCTTAAAGCCTACGAGCAGTACTTC. This codes for CASSKDRLKAYEQYF. Complete variable domain (other parts from reference TRBV19 and TRBJ2-7): DGGITQSPKYLFRKEGQNVTLSCEQNLNHDAMYWYRQDPGQGLRLIYYSQIVNDFQKGDIAEGYSVSREKKESFPLTVTSAQKNPTAFYLCASSKDRLKAYEQYFGPGTRLTVT.

The chain is built from TRBV14 and TRBJ2-5; a weak D match, TRBD1 (5 bases). Between the trimmed V and J ends, which lost 5 bases and 5 bases, there was a span of 15 bases. The CDR3 sequence is 14 residues long. Per germline, CDR1 SGHDN and CDR2 FVKESK. The CDR3 bases are TGTGCCAGCAGCAAAGGGGCTGGCGTGGAGACCCAGTACTTC. Translating gives CASSKGAGVETQYF.

The chain employs TRBV10-3 and TRBJ2-3, with 10 bases lining up with TRBD2. The CDR3 loop spans 15 amino acids. The germline CDR1 and CDR2 sequences are ENHRY and SYGVKD. V dropped 5 bases and J dropped 0; count of bases not matched to a gene: 2. The CDR3 is CAISRTSGSTDTQYF. CDR3 nucleotide sequence: TGTGCCATCAGTCGGACTAGCGGAAGCACAGATACGCAGTATTTT.

The chain employs TRBV10-1 and TRBJ2-1, with 9 bases aligning to TRBD2. This CDR3 contains 15 residues. The V and J ends lost 6 bases and 7 bases, in that order; junction bases with no gene match: 10. Looked up from germline, CDR1 is WNHNN and CDR2 is SYGVQD (reference sequence). CDR3 in DNA: TGCGCCAGCAGCGATCGAAAACTAGCGGGTAATGAGCAGTTCTTC. Its translation is CASSDRKLAGNEQFF.

This chain joins TRBV2 and TRBJ2-1; the D is unclear. V lost 4 bases to trimming and J lost 4 bases, with 14 bases between them. CDR3 length equals 15 residues. Germline assignment: CDR1 SNHLY and CDR2 FYNNEI. The CDR3 loop reads CASSGLKARYNEQFF. The CDR3 nucleotides read TGTGCCAGCAGTGGTCTCAAAGCCAGGTACAATGAGCAGTTCTTC.

The chain is built from TRBV6-4 and TRBJ2-4; the D gene is possibly TRBD1 (6 bases). The germline V gene encodes CDR1 MRHNA and CDR2 SNTAGT. There are 13 residues in the CDR3. V lost 2 bases and J lost 9, with 11 bases in between. CDR3 amino acids: CASSDVIQGIQYF. In DNA form, the CDR3 reads TGTGCCAGCAGTGACGTGATACAGGGCATTCAGTACTTC.

The V call is TRBV15, the J call TRBJ1-5, with D possibly TRBD1 on 5 matching bases. The CDR3 totals 21 residues. CDR1 and CDR2 from the germline V gene are LNHNV and YYDKDF (reference sequence). The V gene lost 4 bases and the J gene lost 5 bases, with 33 bases spanning the gap. CDR3 protein: CATSNWRDQGRVPSSDQPQHF. In DNA form, the CDR3 reads TGTGCCACCAGCAACTGGAGGGATCAGGGACGGGTCCCGTCCTCCGATCAGCCCCAGCATTTT.

The chain links TRBV7-9 to TRBJ2-7, with a possible D match to TRBD1 (5 bases). CDR1 SEHNR and CDR2 FQNEAQ come from the germline V gene (reference sequence). Trimming cost V 5 bases and J 7 bases, with 18 bases left between them. CDR3 length: 14 amino acids. Here the CDR3 reads CASSPIPQGGEQYF. Here the CDR3 DNA reads TGTGCCAGCAGCCCCATCCCTCAGGGTGGGGAGCAGTACTTC. The whole variable domain, filled in from reference TRBV7-9 and TRBJ2-7, reads DTGVSQNPRHKITKRGQNVTFRCDPISEHNRLYWYRQTLGQGPEFLTYFQNEAQLEKSRLLSDRFSAERPKGSFSTLEIQRTEQGDSAMYLCASSPIPQGGEQYFGPGTRLTVT.

This clone showed up just once. The J gene is TRBJ1-2, the V gene TRBV5-1, with D unclear. Looked up from germline, CDR1 is SGHRS and CDR2 is YFSETQ. This CDR3 has 15 amino acids. The V gene lost 3 bases and the J gene lost 6 bases, with 18 bases spanning the gap. In nucleotides, the CDR3 is TGCGCCAGCAGCTACACTACGAGGTCCGGAAATGGCTACACCTTC. This sequence encodes CASSYTTRSGNGYTF.

The chain combines TRBV19 with TRBJ1-2; no clear D. The CDR3 is 15 residues long. Deletions cut 8 bases from V and 6 bases from J, with 22 bases between. Germline V gives CDR1 LNHDA, CDR2 SQIVND (reference sequence). Here the CDR3 reads CASYEPLEARHGYTF. DNA of the CDR3: TGTGCCAGTTATGAGCCCCTTGAGGCCCGGCATGGCTACACCTTC.

The chain has TRBV7-6 and TRBJ2-5, with unresolved D. The CDR3 extends over 16 amino acids. The V end lost 3 bases, the J end lost 5 bases, and 19 bases lay between the germline ends. In germline, CDR1 is SGHVS, CDR2 FNYEAQ. The CDR3 DNA is TGTGCCAGCAGCTTCGCCAGCGTCGGTTCTTTGGAGACCCAGTACTTC. Translated, it gives CASSFASVGSLETQYF. The full variable domain, completed using reference TRBV7-6 and TRBJ2-5, is GAGVSQSPRYKVTKRGQDVALRCDPISGHVSLYWYRQALGQGPEFLTYFNYEAQQDKSGLPNDRFSAERPEGSISTLTIQRTEQRDSAMYRCASSFASVGSLETQYFGPGTRLLVL.

The rearrangement uses TRBV15 and TRBJ2-6; D is ambiguous. Trimming took off 0 bases at V and 0 bases at J, with 9 bases between the two ends. Germline assignment: CDR1 LNHNV and CDR2 YYDKDF (reference sequence). The CDR3 consists of 17 residues. The CDR3 region is CATSRDKTVSGANVLTF. The CDR3, as DNA: TGTGCCACCAGCAGAGATAAAACAGTCTCTGGGGCCAACGTCCTGACTTTC.

The chain recombines TRBV5-1 with TRBJ2-1; 8 nucleotides line up with TRBD1. This CDR3 is 14 amino acids long. CDR1 SGHRS and CDR2 YFSETQ come from the germline V gene. J gave up 6 bases and V 0 bases, and 2 bases lay outside the gene matches. As DNA, the CDR3 is TGCGCCAGCAGCTTGGGACAGGGGATCAATGAGCAGTTCTTC. This sequence encodes CASSLGQGINEQFF.

The V gene is TRBV6-1, the J gene TRBJ1-3, with D maybe TRBD1 (6 bases). The CDR3 extends over 15 amino acids. The V end lost 6 bases, the J end lost 15 bases, and 27 bases lay between the germline ends. Looked up from germline, CDR1 is MNHNS and CDR2 is SASEGT. This CDR3 is CASRAPGYRVIRRYF. The CDR3 region has the DNA TGTGCCAGCAGGGCACCGGGGTACAGGGTCATACGAAGATATTTT.

The chain uses TRBV30 and TRBJ1-5; D may be TRBD1 (6 bases). Trimming cost V 2 bases and J 2 bases, with 13 bases left between them. From germline, CDR1 is GTSNPN and CDR2 SVGIG (reference sequence). This CDR3 has 15 residues. CDR3 sequence: CAWSPETGGNQPQHF. In DNA form, the CDR3 reads TGTGCCTGGAGTCCAGAGACAGGAGGCAATCAGCCCCAGCATTTT.

The V and J genes are TRBV7-9 and TRBJ1-2, with TRBD1 as a possible D gene (5 bases). Trimming pared 7 bases from V and 7 bases from J, leaving 22 bases between. The V gene's germline CDR1 is SEHNR and CDR2 FQNEAQ (reference sequence). This CDR3 has 15 residues. This CDR3 reads CASKPGAQAAFGYTF. The CDR3 region has the DNA TGTGCCAGCAAGCCCGGGGCACAGGCGGCGTTTGGCTACACCTTC.

This clone showed up just a few times. This chain uses TRBV7-2 with TRBJ1-3; no clear D. The CDR3 consists of 15 residues. Germline CDR1 reads SGHTA; CDR2 reads FQGNSA. V lost 2 bases and J lost 0, with 8 bases in between. CDR3 amino acids: CASSLTANSGNTIYF. The CDR3, as DNA: TGTGCCAGCAGCTTAACGGCCAACTCTGGAAACACCATATATTTT.